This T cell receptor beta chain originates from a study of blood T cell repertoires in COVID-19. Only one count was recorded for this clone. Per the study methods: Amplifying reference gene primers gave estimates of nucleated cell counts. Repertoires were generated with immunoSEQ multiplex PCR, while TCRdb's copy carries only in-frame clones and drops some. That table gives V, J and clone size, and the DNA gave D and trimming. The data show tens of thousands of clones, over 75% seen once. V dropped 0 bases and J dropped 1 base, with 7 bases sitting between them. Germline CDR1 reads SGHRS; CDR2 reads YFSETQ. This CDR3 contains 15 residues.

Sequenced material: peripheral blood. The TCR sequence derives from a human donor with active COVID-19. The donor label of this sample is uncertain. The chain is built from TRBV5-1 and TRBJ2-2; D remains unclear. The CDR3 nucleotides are TGCGCCAGCAGCTTGGCGCAGTTGAACACCGGGGAGCTGTTTTTT. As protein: CASSLAQLNTGELFF.